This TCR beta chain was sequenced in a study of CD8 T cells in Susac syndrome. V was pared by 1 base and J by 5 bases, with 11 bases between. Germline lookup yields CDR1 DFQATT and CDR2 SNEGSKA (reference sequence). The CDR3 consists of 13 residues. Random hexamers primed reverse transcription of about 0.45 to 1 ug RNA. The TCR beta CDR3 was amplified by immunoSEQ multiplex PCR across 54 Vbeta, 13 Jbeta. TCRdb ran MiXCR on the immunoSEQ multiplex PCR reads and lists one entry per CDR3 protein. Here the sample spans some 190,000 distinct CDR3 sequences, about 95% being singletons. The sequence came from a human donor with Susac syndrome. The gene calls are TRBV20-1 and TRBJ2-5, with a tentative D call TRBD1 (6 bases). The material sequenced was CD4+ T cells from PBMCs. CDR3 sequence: CSARAQGLETQYF. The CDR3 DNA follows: TGCAGTGCTAGAGCACAGGGCCTGGAGACCCAGTACTTC.